A selection of T cell receptor beta chains follows, all from one sample in a study of cytomegalovirus exposure and HLA in healthy donors. Produced via immunoSEQ multiplex PCR; TCRdb's table is partial and in-frame only. The repertoire has about 180,000 clones, roughly 75% of them found once; the top ten carry around 5.7%. The sample comprised PBMCs. The receptors shown here come from a man aged 35 to 55 in good health and CMV-seronegative. CDR3s include the opening cysteine and the closing phenylalanine or tryptophan. The D gene is left open where the match is weak. Where a row states a size, it is once, few, many or the class of an expanded clone; other rows omit it.

v_call: TRBV18; clone_size: -; d_call: TRBD1; j_call: TRBJ2-4; cdr3_nt: TGTGCCAGCTCATTACTGGACAGGGACATTCAGTACTTC; cdr3_aa: CASSLLDRDIQYF
v_call: TRBV29-1; clone_size: -; d_call: -; j_call: TRBJ2-7; cdr3_nt: TGCAGCGTTGGCGGTACACCCTACGAGCAGTACTTC; cdr3_aa: CSVGGTPYEQYF
v_call: TRBV9; clone_size: -; d_call: -; j_call: TRBJ2-4; cdr3_nt: TGTGCCAGCAGCGTAGCAGGGGAGGGTTCCAAAAACATTCAGTACTTC; cdr3_aa: CASSVAGEGSKNIQYF
v_call: TRBV5-6; clone_size: few; d_call: TRBD1; j_call: TRBJ1-4; cdr3_nt: TGTGCCAGCAGCGGAAGAGGGACAGGGGTTGAAAAACTGTTTTTT; cdr3_aa: CASSGRGTGVEKLFF
v_call: TRBV11-2; clone_size: -; d_call: TRBD2; j_call: TRBJ2-7; cdr3_nt: TGTGCCAGCAGCTTAGAGGGCACTAGCGGGACCTACGAGCAGTACTTC; cdr3_aa: CASSLEGTSGTYEQYF
v_call: TRBV10-3; clone_size: -; d_call: -; j_call: TRBJ1-2; cdr3_nt: TGTGCCATCAGCGCGTGGAGGAGCGGCTACACCTTC; cdr3_aa: CAISAWRSGYTF
v_call: TRBV28; clone_size: -; d_call: -; j_call: TRBJ1-2; cdr3_nt: TGTGCCAGCAGTTTATTCGGGGGAGACTATGGCTACACCTTC; cdr3_aa: CASSLFGGDYGYTF
v_call: TRBV6-5; clone_size: -; d_call: -; j_call: TRBJ1-2; cdr3_nt: TGTGCCAGCAGCAGGGGCAGCTACTATGGCTACACCTTC; cdr3_aa: CASSRGSYYGYTF
v_call: TRBV5-4; clone_size: -; d_call: -; j_call: TRBJ2-5; cdr3_nt: TGTGCCAGCAGCTTGGGGGCGTACCAAGAGACCCAGTACTTC; cdr3_aa: CASSLGAYQETQYF
v_call: TRBV9; clone_size: -; d_call: TRBD1; j_call: TRBJ2-7; cdr3_nt: TGTGCCAGCAGCGTAGGGGCAGGGGGAAATTGGGAGCAGTACTTC; cdr3_aa: CASSVGAGGNWEQYF
v_call: TRBV11-2; clone_size: -; d_call: -; j_call: TRBJ2-7; cdr3_nt: TGTGCCAGCAGCCTAGTACTAGGAAACGAGCAGTACTTC; cdr3_aa: CASSLVLGNEQYF
v_call: TRBV7-6; clone_size: -; d_call: TRBD1; j_call: TRBJ2-6; cdr3_nt: TGTGCCAGCAGCTTAGGACCGGGGAACAGGGGCTCTGGGGCCAACGTCCTGACTTTC; cdr3_aa: CASSLGPGNRGSGANVLTF
v_call: TRBV7-9; clone_size: -; d_call: TRBD1; j_call: TRBJ2-2; cdr3_nt: TGTGCCAGCAGCTTCACAGGGGTGAGCGGGGAGCTGTTTTTT; cdr3_aa: CASSFTGVSGELFF
v_call: TRBV6-5; clone_size: -; d_call: TRBD1; j_call: TRBJ1-3; cdr3_nt: TGTGCCAGCAGTTCGGGGGACAGGGCCTCTGGAAACACCATATATTTT; cdr3_aa: CASSSGDRASGNTIYF
v_call: TRBV2; clone_size: -; d_call: TRBD1; j_call: TRBJ2-2; cdr3_nt: TGTGCCAGCAGTGACCTGGGACAGGGAGCTGGGGAGCTGTTTTTT; cdr3_aa: CASSDLGQGAGELFF
v_call: TRBV29-1; clone_size: once; d_call: -; j_call: TRBJ2-2; cdr3_nt: TGCAGCGTTGGTCTATATATCGGGGAGCTGTTTTTT; cdr3_aa: CSVGLYIGELFF
v_call: TRBV19; clone_size: once; d_call: TRBD2; j_call: TRBJ2-3; cdr3_nt: TGTGCCAGTAGTCTCGAGCGGGGGGCTTTGGTAGATACGCAGTATTTT; cdr3_aa: CASSLERGALVDTQYF
v_call: TRBV4-3; clone_size: few; d_call: TRBD2; j_call: TRBJ2-3; cdr3_nt: TGCGCCAGCAGCACATCTCGGGACAAGGGACTAGGATACACAGATACGCAGTATTTT; cdr3_aa: CASSTSRDKGLGYTDTQYF
v_call: TRBV29-1; clone_size: -; d_call: TRBD1; j_call: TRBJ1-1; cdr3_nt: TGCAGCGCATATCCGGGACAGGGAGTTTCGACTGAAGCTTTCTTT; cdr3_aa: CSAYPGQGVSTEAFF
v_call: TRBV19; clone_size: once; d_call: -; j_call: TRBJ1-2; cdr3_nt: TGTGCCAGTAGTGGGCGTACTTCGGGAGGCTACACCTTC; cdr3_aa: CASSGRTSGGYTF
v_call: TRBV15; clone_size: -; d_call: TRBD2; j_call: TRBJ2-5; cdr3_nt: TGTGCCACCAGCAGATCTCGAGAGGGACTAGCGAGAGAGACCCAGTACTTC; cdr3_aa: CATSRSREGLARETQYF
v_call: TRBV12-5; clone_size: few; d_call: -; j_call: TRBJ1-2; cdr3_nt: TGTGCTAGTGGACTCACCAGGGGCTCTAACTATGGCTACACCTTC; cdr3_aa: CASGLTRGSNYGYTF
v_call: TRBV18; clone_size: -; d_call: -; j_call: TRBJ1-2; cdr3_nt: TGTGCCAGCCCAAATAATCCCCCTGGGGGGATCGGAGGCTACACCTTC; cdr3_aa: CASPNNPPGGIGGYTF
v_call: TRBV7-2; clone_size: -; d_call: TRBD1; j_call: TRBJ1-1; cdr3_nt: TGTGCCAGCAGCTCCACAGGGGGCGCAGCTGAAGCTTTCTTT; cdr3_aa: CASSSTGGAAEAFF
v_call: TRBV4-1; clone_size: few; d_call: -; j_call: TRBJ1-4; cdr3_nt: TGCGCCAGCAGCCAAGACGGAGCCGCAACTAATGAAAAACTGTTTTTT; cdr3_aa: CASSQDGAATNEKLFF
v_call: TRBV16; clone_size: -; d_call: -; j_call: TRBJ2-7; cdr3_nt: TGTGCCAGCAGCCAAGTTATCTACGAGCAGTACTTC; cdr3_aa: CASSQVIYEQYF
v_call: TRBV21-1; clone_size: -; d_call: -; j_call: TRBJ2-3; cdr3_nt: TGTGCCAGCGCAAGGGGGACAGACACAGATACGCAGTATTTT; cdr3_aa: CASARGTDTDTQYF
v_call: TRBV6-5; clone_size: -; d_call: -; j_call: TRBJ2-7; cdr3_nt: TGTGCCAGCAGTTATCAACGGGAGACTTACGAGCAGTACTTC; cdr3_aa: CASSYQRETYEQYF
v_call: TRBV29-1; clone_size: -; d_call: TRBD2; j_call: TRBJ2-1; cdr3_nt: TGCAGCGGGACTAGCGGGGGTACTGGTGAGCAGTTCTTC; cdr3_aa: CSGTSGGTGEQFF
v_call: TRBV2; clone_size: -; d_call: -; j_call: TRBJ2-7; cdr3_nt: TGTGCCAGCAGTGAAGCGCGCCCCTACGAGCAGTACTTC; cdr3_aa: CASSEARPYEQYF
v_call: TRBV10-3; clone_size: -; d_call: TRBD1; j_call: TRBJ2-2; cdr3_nt: TGTGCCATCAGGGGGAGTCCAGGGGGCAACGGGGAGCTGTTTTTT; cdr3_aa: CAIRGSPGGNGELFF
v_call: TRBV13; clone_size: -; d_call: -; j_call: TRBJ1-1; cdr3_nt: TGTGCCAGCATCCAGACGGGTTCTGGCACTGAAGCTTTCTTT; cdr3_aa: CASIQTGSGTEAFF
v_call: TRBV6-5; clone_size: -; d_call: TRBD1; j_call: TRBJ2-7; cdr3_nt: TGTGCCAGCACCGACAGGGTCTCCTACGAGCAGTACTTC; cdr3_aa: CASTDRVSYEQYF
v_call: TRBV10-3; clone_size: few; d_call: -; j_call: TRBJ1-1; cdr3_nt: TGTGCCATCAGTGCGTTGGGCAGGGACACTGAAGCTTTCTTT; cdr3_aa: CAISALGRDTEAFF
v_call: TRBV29-1; clone_size: -; d_call: TRBD2; j_call: TRBJ2-3; cdr3_nt: TGCAGCGTCGAGAGGACTAGCGGGGGGTCAGATACGCAGTATTTT; cdr3_aa: CSVERTSGGSDTQYF
v_call: TRBV5-1; clone_size: -; d_call: -; j_call: TRBJ2-7; cdr3_nt: TGCGCCAGCAGCTTGGTTGTCGGAGCAGAATACGAGCAGTACTTC; cdr3_aa: CASSLVVGAEYEQYF
v_call: TRBV6-5; clone_size: once; d_call: -; j_call: TRBJ2-2; cdr3_nt: TGTGCCAGCAGTTACCCTAAAACCGGGGAGCTGTTTTTT; cdr3_aa: CASSYPKTGELFF
v_call: TRBV29-1; clone_size: -; d_call: TRBD1; j_call: TRBJ2-7; cdr3_nt: TGCAGCGGTCGACAGGGGGCAGACGAGCAGTACTTC; cdr3_aa: CSGRQGADEQYF
v_call: TRBV5-8; clone_size: -; d_call: TRBD1; j_call: TRBJ1-2; cdr3_nt: TGTGCCAGCAGCTCGGATGCCGGGACAGGGACCCTATCGCCCACCTTC; cdr3_aa: CASSSDAGTGTLSPTF
v_call: TRBV2; clone_size: -; d_call: -; j_call: TRBJ1-6; cdr3_nt: TGTGCCAGCAGGGACACTTCTGGTCCCCTCCACTTT; cdr3_aa: CASRDTSGPLHF
v_call: TRBV19; clone_size: -; d_call: TRBD1; j_call: TRBJ1-3; cdr3_nt: TGTGCCAGTAGTATATCAGGGGGCTCTGGAAACACCATATATTTT; cdr3_aa: CASSISGGSGNTIYF
v_call: TRBV5-5; clone_size: -; d_call: TRBD2; j_call: TRBJ2-1; cdr3_nt: TGTGCCAGCAATATCGAACTAGCGGGTTTGAATGAGCAGTTCTTC; cdr3_aa: CASNIELAGLNEQFF
v_call: TRBV19; clone_size: many; d_call: -; j_call: TRBJ1-5; cdr3_nt: TGTGCCGTAGCCCCCACCAGCGGGGGGCGTAGGAATCAGCCCCAGCATTTT; cdr3_aa: CAVAPTSGGRRNQPQHF
v_call: TRBV7-6; clone_size: -; d_call: -; j_call: TRBJ1-3; cdr3_nt: TGTGCCACCTACTCTGGAAACACCATATATTTT; cdr3_aa: CATYSGNTIYF
v_call: TRBV29-1; clone_size: -; d_call: -; j_call: TRBJ1-1; cdr3_nt: TGCAGCGTCACCGATCCTCTACTTGAAGCTTTCTTT; cdr3_aa: CSVTDPLLEAFF
v_call: TRBV10-2; clone_size: few; d_call: TRBD2; j_call: TRBJ2-3; cdr3_nt: TGCGCCAGCAATCCCAGCGGGGGGCCAGATACGCAGTATTTT; cdr3_aa: CASNPSGGPDTQYF
v_call: TRBV5-6; clone_size: -; d_call: -; j_call: TRBJ1-2; cdr3_nt: TGTGCCAGCAGCCTTAAGGGAGATGGCTACACCTTC; cdr3_aa: CASSLKGDGYTF
v_call: TRBV7-2; clone_size: -; d_call: TRBD1; j_call: TRBJ1-2; cdr3_nt: TGTGCCAGCAGCTTAGCGACAGGGGGCTATGGCTACACCTTC; cdr3_aa: CASSLATGGYGYTF
v_call: TRBV19; clone_size: -; d_call: -; j_call: TRBJ2-5; cdr3_nt: TGTGCCAGTAGTATGGGGGGAAACCAAGAGACCCAGTACTTC; cdr3_aa: CASSMGGNQETQYF
v_call: TRBV11-3; clone_size: -; d_call: -; j_call: TRBJ2-7; cdr3_nt: TGTGCCAGCAGCTTATCGGGCTACGAGCAGTACTTC; cdr3_aa: CASSLSGYEQYF
v_call: TRBV4-3; clone_size: -; d_call: -; j_call: TRBJ2-5; cdr3_nt: TGCGCCAGCAGCCAAGGAGGCCCCGGAGAGACCCAGTACTTC; cdr3_aa: CASSQGGPGETQYF
v_call: TRBV6-1; clone_size: -; d_call: -; j_call: TRBJ1-2; cdr3_nt: TGTGCCAGCAGTTTATTACAGCCCTATGGCTACACCTTC; cdr3_aa: CASSLLQPYGYTF
v_call: TRBV25-1; clone_size: -; d_call: -; j_call: TRBJ1-1; cdr3_nt: TGTGCCAGCAGCCCCTCAGTGAACACTGAAGCTTTCTTT; cdr3_aa: CASSPSVNTEAFF